This T cell receptor beta chain appears in the sequencing data of a study of glioma-infiltrating T cells after dendritic cell vaccination. On the study more broadly: Autologous tumor lysate was loaded overnight onto monocyte-derived dendritic cells grown about seven days with IL-4 and GM-CSF.

As to time point: after dendritic cell vaccination, including at tumor progression/relapse. Amplification used 60 V beta primers and 13 J beta primers. Generated by immunoSEQ multiplex PCR, the TCRdb table keeps only in-frame clones and is missing some. The table has 100,000 or so clones, less than 90% seen once; the top ten hold under 6.5%. The germline CDR1 and CDR2 sequences are MGHRA and YSYEKL. The CDR3 contains 15 residues. V was trimmed by 0 bases and J by 4 bases, leaving 12 bases between them. The material was blood, obtained after dendritic cell vaccination. This TCR was recovered from a human donor with glioblastoma. This chain uses TRBV4-1 with TRBJ1-2, with a possible D match to TRBD1 (5 bases). The CDR3 loop reads CASSQDGAVSYGYTF. The CDR3 DNA reads as TGCGCCAGCAGCCAAGATGGGGCAGTGTCCTATGGCTACACCTTC.